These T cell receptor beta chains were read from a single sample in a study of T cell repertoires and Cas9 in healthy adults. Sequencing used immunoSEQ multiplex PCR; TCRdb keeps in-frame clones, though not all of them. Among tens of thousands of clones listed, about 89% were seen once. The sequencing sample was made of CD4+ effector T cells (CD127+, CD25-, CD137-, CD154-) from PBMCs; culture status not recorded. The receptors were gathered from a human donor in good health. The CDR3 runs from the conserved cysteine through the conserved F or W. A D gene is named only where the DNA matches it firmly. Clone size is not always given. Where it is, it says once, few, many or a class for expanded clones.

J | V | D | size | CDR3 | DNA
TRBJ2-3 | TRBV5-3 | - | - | CARSWETGTNTDTQYF | TGTGCCAGAAGCTGGGAAACCGGGACGAACACAGATACGCAGTATTTT
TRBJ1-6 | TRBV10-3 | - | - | CATAGDYNSPLHF | TGTGCCACGGCAGGAGATTATAATTCACCCCTCCACTTT
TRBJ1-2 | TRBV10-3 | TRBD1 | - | CAISEQRAGTGVDLGGYTF | TGTGCCATCAGTGAGCAAAGGGCCGGGACAGGGGTAGACCTGGGAGGCTACACCTTC
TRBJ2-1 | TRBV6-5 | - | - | CASSYRGQGINEQFF | TGTGCCAGCAGTTATAGAGGGCAGGGGATTAATGAGCAGTTCTTC
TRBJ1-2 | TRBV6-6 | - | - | CASSSILDEDYGYTF | TGTGCCAGCAGCTCCATCCTGGACGAAGACTATGGCTACACCTTC
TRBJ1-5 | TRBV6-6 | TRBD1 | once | CASSARGGGGQPQHF | TGTGCCAGCAGTGCGAGGGGAGGGGGCGGTCAGCCCCAGCATTTT
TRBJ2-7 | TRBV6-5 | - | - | CASTGTGYSYEQYF | TGTGCCAGCACGGGAACAGGCTATTCCTACGAGCAGTACTTC
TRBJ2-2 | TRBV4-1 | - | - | CASSVGPSGTSRAGELFF | TGCGCCAGCAGCGTAGGACCATCCGGGACTTCCAGGGCCGGGGAGCTGTTTTTT
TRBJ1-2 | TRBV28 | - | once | CASCQRNYGYTF | TGTGCCAGCTGCCAGCGCAACTATGGCTACACCTTC
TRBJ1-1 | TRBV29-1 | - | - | CSVVGRGGRVNTEAFF | TGCAGCGTTGTAGGCAGGGGTGGGCGGGTGAACACTGAAGCTTTCTTT
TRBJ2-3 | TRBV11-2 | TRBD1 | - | CASSANRGLDTQYF | TGTGCCAGCAGCGCCAACAGGGGCCTGGATACGCAGTATTTT
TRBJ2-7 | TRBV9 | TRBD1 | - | CASSADPTGVNEQYF | TGTGCCAGCAGCGCCGACCCGACAGGGGTCAACGAGCAGTACTTC
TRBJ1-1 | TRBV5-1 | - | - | CASSLAVSTTEAFF | TGCGCCAGCAGCTTGGCCGTCAGCACCACTGAAGCTTTCTTT
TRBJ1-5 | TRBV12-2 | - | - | CASRPGGEVRNQPQHF | TGTGCAAGTCGCCCCGGAGGAGAGGTGCGCAATCAGCCCCAGCATTTT
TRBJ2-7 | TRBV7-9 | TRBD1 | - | CASSPGGTGAEQYF | TGTGCCAGCAGCCCGGGAGGGACAGGGGCCGAGCAGTACTTC
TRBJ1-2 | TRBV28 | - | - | CASTLDRDPDHGYTF | TGTGCCAGCACTTTAGATCGGGACCCAGACCATGGCTACACCTTC
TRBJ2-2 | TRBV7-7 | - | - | CASSPSETGELFF | TGTGCTAGCAGCCCGAGTGAGACCGGGGAGCTGTTTTTT
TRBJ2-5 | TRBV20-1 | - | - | CSVPRGETQYF | TGCAGTGTACCTCGGGGCGAGACCCAGTACTTC
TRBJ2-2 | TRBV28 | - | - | CASSLEDTGELFF | TGTGCCAGCAGTTTAGAGGACACCGGGGAGCTGTTTTTT
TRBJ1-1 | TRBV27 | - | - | CASSFRRNTEAFF | TGTGCCAGCAGTTTTCGGAGGAACACTGAAGCTTTCTTT
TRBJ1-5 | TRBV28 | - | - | CASSNGYSNQPQHF | TGTGCCAGCAGCAATGGATATTCAAATCAGCCCCAGCATTTT
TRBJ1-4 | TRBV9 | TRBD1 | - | CASSVAQDRGSEKLFF | TGTGCCAGCAGCGTAGCTCAGGACAGGGGGAGTGAAAAACTGTTTTTT
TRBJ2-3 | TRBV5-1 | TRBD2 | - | CASSLGQRGATSTDTQYF | TGCGCCAGCAGCTTGGGGCAGCGGGGGGCGACTAGCACAGATACGCAGTATTTT
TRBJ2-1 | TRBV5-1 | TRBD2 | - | CASSAGVTSGGDNEQFF | TGCGCCAGCAGCGCGGGCGTGACTAGCGGGGGGGACAATGAGCAGTTCTTC
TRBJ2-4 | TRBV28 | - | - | CASSFRQRGAKNIQYF | TGTGCCAGCAGTTTTCGACAAAGAGGAGCCAAAAACATTCAGTACTTC
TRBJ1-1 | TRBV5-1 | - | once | CASSRDGSEAFF | TGCGCCAGCAGCCGGGACGGTTCTGAAGCTTTCTTT
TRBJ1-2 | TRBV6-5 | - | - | CASSSTGYGYTF | TGTGCCAGCAGTTCAACAGGCTATGGCTACACCTTC
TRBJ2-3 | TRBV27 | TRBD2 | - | CASSSGGRTQYF | TGTGCCAGCAGTTCGGGGGGGCGCACGCAGTATTTT
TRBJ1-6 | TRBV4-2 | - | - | CASSHQQGYNSPLHF | TGTGCCAGCAGCCACCAACAGGGTTATAATTCACCCCTCCACTTT
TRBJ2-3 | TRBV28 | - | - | CASTPGGAPQTDTQYF | TGTGCCAGCACCCCCGGTGGGGCCCCCCAGACAGATACGCAGTATTTT
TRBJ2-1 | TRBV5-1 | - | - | CASRPGQGFYNEQFF | TGCGCCAGTAGGCCGGGCCAGGGATTTTACAATGAGCAGTTCTTC
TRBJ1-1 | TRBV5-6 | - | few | CASSLYRALMNTEAFF | TGTGCCAGCAGCTTGTACAGAGCCCTCATGAACACTGAAGCTTTCTTT
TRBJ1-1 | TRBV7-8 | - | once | CASSHQAPGGRTEAFF | TGTGCCAGCAGCCACCAAGCCCCAGGCGGCCGCACTGAAGCTTTCTTT
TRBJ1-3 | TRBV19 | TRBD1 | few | CASRPGGSGNTIYF | TGTGCCAGTAGGCCAGGGGGCTCTGGAAACACCATATATTTT
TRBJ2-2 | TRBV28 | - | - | CASRSTGELFF | TGTGCCAGCAGGAGCACCGGGGAGCTGTTTTTT
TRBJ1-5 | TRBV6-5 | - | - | CASMGGSRNQPQHF | TGTGCCAGCATGGGTGGGTCACGTAATCAGCCCCAGCATTTT
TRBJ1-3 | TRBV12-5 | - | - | CASGLIGASGNTIYF | TGTGCTAGTGGTTTGATAGGGGCGTCTGGAAACACCATATATTTT
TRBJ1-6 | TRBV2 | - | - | CASSDRDQGSPLHF | TGTGCCAGCAGTGACCGGGACCAGGGATCACCCCTCCACTTT